The rows below give T cell receptor beta chains drawn from one sample of a study of OX40 agonist ivuxolimab in advanced cancers. Method: immunoSEQ multiplex PCR; TCRdb's copy keeps in-frame clones and lacks some. The sample lists roughly 53,000 clones; 79% were seen once. Sample: CD4+ or CD8+ T cells sorted from blood, taken in a trial of the OX40 agonist ivuxolimab. All receptors derive from an adult with an advanced solid tumor such as melanoma, head and neck, liver or kidney cancer. Each CDR3 is given with its conserved first and last residue. A D gene is named only where the DNA matches it firmly. Clone size is given for some rows only: seen once, a few or many times, or a class if the clone is expanded.

clone size,V gene,D gene,CDR3 length,J gene,CDR3 protein,CDR3 DNA
.,TRBV11-2,.,14,TRBJ2-5,CASSPIGSGETQYF,TGTGCCAGCAGCCCGATTGGCAGTGGAGAGACCCAGTACTTC
.,TRBV11-2,TRBD2,14,TRBJ2-1,CASSLRGVYNEQFF,TGTGCCAGCAGCCTCCGGGGGGTCTACAATGAGCAGTTCTTC
.,TRBV18,.,14,TRBJ2-7,CASSRWDGYYEQYF,TGTGCCAGCTCAAGGTGGGACGGCTACTACGAGCAGTACTTC
.,TRBV2,.,14,TRBJ1-2,CASSLPTPLRGYTF,TGTGCCAGCAGCCTCCCCACACCGCTGCGGGGCTACACCTTC
once,TRBV27,TRBD1,14,TRBJ1-2,CASRGTGLSYGYTF,TGTGCCAGCAGAGGGACAGGGCTTTCCTATGGCTACACCTTC
.,TRBV18,.,14,TRBJ1-1,CASKGGHLNTEAFF,TGTGCCAGTAAGGGGGGTCACCTGAACACTGAAGCTTTCTTT
.,TRBV7-2,.,17,TRBJ1-1,CASSLVKTGGGRTEAFF,TGTGCCAGCAGCTTAGTGAAAACTGGGGGCGGAAGGACTGAAGCTTTCTTT
.,TRBV9,TRBD2,19,TRBJ2-2,CASSVQGLAGGPDTGELFF,TGTGCCAGCAGCGTCCAAGGACTAGCGGGGGGGCCTGACACCGGGGAGCTGTTTTTT
.,TRBV4-2,TRBD2,15,TRBJ2-3,CASSQTSGATDTQYF,TGTGCCAGCAGCCAGACTAGCGGGGCCACAGATACGCAGTATTTT
.,TRBV18,TRBD2,16,TRBJ2-3,CASSLGTSRATDTQYF,TGTGCCAGCTCACTAGGGACTAGCCGGGCCACAGATACGCAGTATTTT
.,TRBV11-2,.,17,TRBJ1-6,CASAPTRTTEPNSPLHF,TGTGCCAGCGCACCAACCCGAACGACAGAGCCTAATTCACCCCTCCACTTT
.,TRBV30,TRBD1,14,TRBJ2-7,CAWSLGQGSYEQYF,TGTGCCTGGAGTCTCGGACAGGGATCCTACGAGCAGTACTTC
.,TRBV27,TRBD2,20,TRBJ2-3,CASSTRLAGKTGGWRDTQYF,TGTGCCAGCAGTACCCGACTAGCGGGGAAAACCGGGGGGTGGAGGGATACGCAGTATTTT
few,TRBV2,.,14,TRBJ2-1,CASSARQNYNEQFF,TGTGCCAGCAGTGCTAGGCAGAATTACAATGAGCAGTTCTTC
.,TRBV5-1,TRBD1,18,TRBJ2-6,CASSLAGTGNSGANVLTF,TGCGCCAGCAGCTTGGCCGGGACAGGGAACTCTGGGGCCAACGTCCTGACTTTC
.,TRBV5-4,.,16,TRBJ1-1,CASSLGRTAMNTEAFF,TGTGCCAGCAGCTTGGGGCGGACAGCCATGAACACTGAAGCTTTCTTT
.,TRBV6-5,TRBD1,15,TRBJ1-5,CASSLTGRANQPQHF,TGTGCCAGCAGCCTGACAGGGAGGGCTAATCAGCCCCAGCATTTT
.,TRBV5-1,TRBD1,14,TRBJ2-2,CASSSRGITGELFF,TGCGCCAGCAGCTCCAGGGGGATCACCGGGGAGCTGTTTTTT
.,TRBV5-5,TRBD1,14,TRBJ1-4,CASSLQGTNEKLFF,TGTGCCAGCAGCTTACAGGGGACTAATGAAAAACTGTTTTTT
.,TRBV6-6,.,15,TRBJ1-1,CASTPPGQPNTEAFF,TGTGCCAGCACCCCCCCGGGGCAGCCGAACACTGAAGCTTTCTTT
few,TRBV11-2,.,12,TRBJ2-7,CASSFSVYEQYF,TGTGCCAGCAGCTTCTCCGTCTACGAGCAGTACTTC
once,TRBV5-4,TRBD1,13,TRBJ1-2,CASSLQGADGYTF,TGTGCCAGCAGCCTACAGGGGGCGGACGGCTACACCTTC
.,TRBV19,TRBD1,15,TRBJ1-2,CASKLGTGIDYGYTF,TGTGCCAGTAAATTAGGGACAGGTATCGACTATGGCTACACCTTC
once,TRBV23-1,TRBD1,17,TRBJ1-1,CASSQSWSGGGSTEAFF,TGCGCCAGCAGTCAATCGTGGTCAGGGGGGGGTAGCACTGAAGCTTTCTTT
.,TRBV5-1,.,14,TRBJ1-2,CASSLGGGGRGYTF,TGCGCCAGCAGCTTGGGTGGCGGCGGTAGAGGCTACACCTTC
few,TRBV4-3,TRBD1,18,TRBJ2-2,CASSQDRGTGMNTGELFF,TGCGCCAGCAGCCAAGATCGGGGGACAGGAATGAACACCGGGGAGCTGTTTTTT
few,TRBV6-1,TRBD1,15,TRBJ2-7,CASSEGQGASYEQYF,TGTGCCAGCAGTGAAGGCCAGGGGGCGTCCTACGAGCAGTACTTC
few,TRBV18,.,14,TRBJ1-6,CASSAKGWDSPLHF,TGTGCCAGCTCCGCCAAGGGATGGGATTCACCCCTCCACTTT
.,TRBV19,.,14,TRBJ1-1,CASTNRQERAEAFF,TGTGCCAGTACAAATCGGCAGGAGAGGGCTGAAGCTTTCTTT
.,TRBV19,TRBD1,14,TRBJ2-7,CASSARDRVGEQYF,TGTGCCAGTAGTGCTCGGGACAGAGTGGGCGAGCAGTACTTC
.,TRBV12-5,TRBD1,17,TRBJ2-3,CASGQLTGTGGTDTQYF,TGTGCTAGTGGCCAACTTACCGGGACAGGGGGCACAGATACGCAGTATTTT
.,TRBV7-2,.,15,TRBJ1-1,CASSLEPGANTEAFF,TGTGCCAGCAGCTTAGAACCGGGGGCGAACACTGAAGCTTTCTTT
.,TRBV9,TRBD1,21,TRBJ1-6,CASSSREDRVFRSSYNSPLHF,TGTGCCAGCAGCTCCAGGGAGGACAGGGTGTTTCGGAGCTCCTATAATTCACCCCTCCACTTT
.,TRBV28,.,15,TRBJ1-5,CASREWTGKDQPQHF,TGTGCCAGCAGGGAATGGACGGGGAAAGATCAGCCCCAGCATTTT
.,TRBV5-4,.,15,TRBJ1-1,CASSLHKGGSTEAFF,TGTGCCAGCAGCCTCCACAAGGGAGGTAGCACTGAAGCTTTCTTT
.,TRBV6-1,.,15,TRBJ1-3,CASRRDGNSGNTIYF,TGTGCCAGCAGAAGGGACGGCAACTCTGGAAACACCATATATTTT
.,TRBV7-8,TRBD1,16,TRBJ2-5,CASSLAGTGGQETQYF,TGTGCCAGCAGCTTAGCCGGGACAGGGGGACAAGAGACCCAGTACTTC
.,TRBV7-2,.,15,TRBJ1-1,CASSLMGATNTEAFF,TGTGCCAGCAGCTTAATGGGGGCGACGAACACTGAAGCTTTCTTT
.,TRBV18,TRBD2,14,TRBJ2-7,CASSPGTRVREQYF,TGTGCCAGCTCACCGGGGACTAGGGTTCGGGAGCAGTACTTC
.,TRBV5-1,.,14,TRBJ2-3,CASSLDESTDTQYF,TGCGCCAGCAGCTTGGACGAAAGCACAGATACGCAGTATTTT
.,TRBV19,.,13,TRBJ1-4,CASSSSDGEKLFF,TGTGCCAGTAGTAGTTCGGACGGCGAAAAACTGTTTTTT
.,TRBV6-5,.,15,TRBJ2-2,CASSRKGWGERELFF,TGTGCCAGCAGTCGGAAGGGTTGGGGAGAGAGGGAGCTGTTTTTT
few,TRBV6-5,.,14,TRBJ1-1,CASSYGARNTEAFF,TGTGCCAGCAGTTACGGGGCACGGAACACTGAAGCTTTCTTT
.,TRBV5-1,.,16,TRBJ2-7,CASSHLGRRGDYEQYF,TGCGCCAGCAGCCATTTGGGACGGCGTGGTGACTACGAGCAGTACTTC
.,TRBV7-6,TRBD1,16,TRBJ2-7,CASSLARGQGNHEQYF,TGTGCCAGCAGCTTAGCTAGAGGACAGGGTAACCACGAGCAGTACTTC
.,TRBV14,.,14,TRBJ2-3,CASSPGGGRDTQYF,TGTGCCAGCAGCCCTGGAGGGGGTCGAGATACGCAGTATTTT
.,TRBV5-1,.,14,TRBJ1-3,CATKDSTSGNTIYF,TGCGCCACTAAGGACAGCACCTCTGGAAACACCATATATTTT
few,TRBV6-6,.,13,TRBJ2-2,CASRGSPNGELFF,TGTGCCAGCCGAGGGAGCCCTAACGGGGAGCTGTTTTTT
.,TRBV19,.,14,TRBJ2-2,CASRPRGNTGELFF,TGTGCCAGTAGACCCAGGGGTAACACCGGGGAGCTGTTTTTT
.,TRBV19,.,14,TRBJ1-1,CASSLRGGGTEAFF,TGTGCCAGTAGTCTCCGAGGGGGTGGGACTGAAGCTTTCTTT
.,TRBV2,.,13,TRBJ1-1,CASREDSPLEAFF,TGTGCCAGCAGGGAGGACAGCCCTCTTGAAGCTTTCTTT
.,TRBV18,.,12,TRBJ2-7,CASSPDGYEQYF,TGTGCCAGCTCACCGGACGGCTACGAGCAGTACTTC
.,TRBV6-4,.,15,TRBJ2-1,CASSYSGTGYNEQFF,TGTGCCAGCAGTTACTCCGGGACTGGCTACAATGAGCAGTTCTTC
.,TRBV7-3,.,16,TRBJ2-6,CASSLKGGSGANVLTF,TGTGCCAGCAGCTTAAAAGGGGGCTCTGGGGCCAACGTCCTGACTTTC
.,TRBV6-4,.,15,TRBJ2-1,CASSDEGGAYNEQFF,TGTGCCAGCAGTGACGAGGGGGGAGCCTACAATGAGCAGTTCTTC
.,TRBV28,.,13,TRBJ1-2,CASSLRTSYGYTF,TGTGCCAGCAGTTTAAGGACATCCTATGGCTACACCTTC
.,TRBV6-1,.,14,TRBJ1-3,CASSEGHPGNTIYF,TGTGCCAGCAGTGAAGGGCACCCTGGAAACACCATATATTTT
.,TRBV27,.,14,TRBJ1-1,CASSLTRARTEAFF,TGTGCCAGCAGTTTAACCAGGGCGAGGACTGAAGCTTTCTTT
.,TRBV14,TRBD2,15,TRBJ2-7,CASSPWGLAAYEQYF,TGTGCCAGCAGCCCCTGGGGACTAGCGGCCTACGAGCAGTACTTC